This T cell receptor beta chain appears in the sequencing data of a study of cytomegalovirus exposure and HLA in healthy donors. Study details: The roughly 700 first-cohort repertoires shared a platform with the roughly 130 validation repertoires, as reported in a later analysis.

Separate from the roughly 670-subject first cohort, the 120-subject validation cohort was the one that the donors belonged to. A word on this clone: The antigen remains undetermined.

Measured with immunoSEQ multiplex PCR; TCRdb has only the in-frame clones, and not every one. The sample lists fewer than 200,000 clones, about 86% occurring once. Study observations and caveats: There were fewer than 200 TCR beta chains listed as cytomegalovirus-associated. Whilst most TCR sequences proved rare, a subset of public TCRs occurred across many donors.

The TCR originated in a woman younger than 35 in good health and CMV-seropositive. Specimen: PBMCs.

This CDR3 reads CASSQQGLETQYF. The CDR3, as DNA: TGTGCCAGCAGCCAACAGGGTCTGGAGACCCAGTACTTC. V and J are TRBV2 and TRBJ2-5; possible D gene TRBD1, 6 bases. This CDR3 is 13 amino acids long. Germline-derived CDR1 and CDR2 are SNHLY and FYNNEI. V was clipped by 6 bases and J by 5 bases, with 13 bases between them.